This TCR beta chain was captured in a study of blood T cells in healthy people across ages. Then a second PCR, running roughly 7 to 11 cycles, was carried out with a sample-barcoded 5' primer and a J-beta primer mix. TCRdb independently ran MiXCR on the 5' RACE reads; one entry per CDR3 protein. The data hold about 800,000 distinct CDR3 sequences, with 20% to 25% observed a single time. These same data were also listed under a study on T cells of mothers and their children. From that paper: The authors used all extracted RNA for cDNA synthesis, at approximately 1.5 ug per 15 ul. Within related and unrelated pairs, thymic selection shapes TCR recombination output in a similar way.

The clonotype was recovered from a boy aged 5-17 years in good health. The sample was blood.

The CDR3 spells CAISDLGLANNEQFF. CDR3 bases: TGTGCCATCAGTGACCTGGGACTAGCGAACAATGAGCAGTTCTTC. The rearrangement joins TRBV10-3 to TRBJ2-5, with 10 bases lining up with TRBD2. The J call may be faulty, since TRBJ2-1 better matches the DNA end. The CDR3 has 15 residues. The germline CDR1 and CDR2 sequences are ENHRY and SYGVKD.